A single sample gave rise to the 20 T cell receptor beta chains below, sequenced in a study of blood T cell repertoires in COVID-19. Sequenced by immunoSEQ multiplex PCR; TCRdb stores in-frame clones only, minus some. This table has some 320,000 clones, approximately 89% appearing once. The specimen was peripheral blood. Source of these receptors: a woman aged 45-65 years who had recovered from COVID-19.

The chain has TRBV4-3 and TRBJ2-5, with D uncertain. The V gene's germline CDR1 is LGHNA and CDR2 YSLEER. The V and J ends lost 0 bases and 5 bases respectively, with 10 bases between them. This CDR3 contains 14 residues. CDR3 amino acids: CASSQDLRVETQYF. The CDR3, as DNA: TGCGCCAGCAGCCAAGATCTTCGCGTTGAGACCCAGTACTTC.

V is TRBV5-4 and J is TRBJ1-4; D may be TRBD1 (6 bases). CDR3 size: 14 residues. Trimming shortened V by 0 bases and J by 8 bases, and 11 bases separated the two germline ends. The germline CDR1 and CDR2 sequences are SGHNT and YYREEE (reference sequence). The CDR3 DNA reads TGTGCCAGCAGCTTGGCAGGGGTAGAGGAAAAACTGTTTTTT. This gives the protein CASSLAGVEEKLFF.

The J gene is TRBJ2-1, the V gene TRBV5-1, with 8 bases identical to TRBD2. V lost 0 bases and J lost 8; bases outside the gene matches: 4. The CDR3 totals 14 residues. Germline-derived CDR1 and CDR2 are SGHRS and YFSETQ. The CDR3 here is CASSLGTAGDEQFF. In nucleotides, the CDR3 is TGCGCCAGCAGCTTGGGGACAGCGGGGGATGAGCAGTTCTTC.

V usage is TRBV5-1 and J usage is TRBJ2-7; 7 bases line up with TRBD1. Germline CDR1 SGHRS, CDR2 YFSETQ. This CDR3 has 14 residues. With V trimmed by 4 bases and J by 4 bases, 8 bases remained unmatched. The CDR3 protein is CASSANRGGYEQYF. The CDR3 DNA reads as TGCGCCAGCAGCGCTAACAGGGGCGGGTACGAGCAGTACTTC.

This chain connects TRBV30 to TRBJ1-6, with D unclear. Looked up from germline, CDR1 is GTSNPN and CDR2 is SVGIG (reference sequence). CDR3 length: 13 amino acids. V was cut by 0 bases and J by 10 bases, with 10 bases left in between. The CDR3 region is CAWSVSVGSPLHF. CDR3 nucleotides: TGTGCCTGGAGTGTATCAGTCGGGTCACCCCTCCACTTT.

The chain joins TRBV7-9 to TRBJ1-1; D unclear. The CDR3 runs 15 residues. The V end was cut by 3 bases, the J end by 6 bases, with 17 bases between. Germline V CDR1 and CDR2: SEHNR, FQNEAQ (reference sequence). CDR3 in amino acids: CASSFKAPDFAEAFF. CDR3 DNA sequence: TGTGCCAGCAGCTTTAAGGCTCCGGACTTCGCTGAAGCTTTCTTT.

The chain carries TRBV11-2 and TRBJ2-3; D is ambiguous. Germline assignment: CDR1 SGHAT and CDR2 FQNNGV. The CDR3 covers 14 residues. V was clipped by 7 bases and J by 5 bases, with 16 bases between them. CDR3 sequence (DNA): TGTGCCAGCAAACATCCCGCTAGTGTAGATACGCAGTATTTT. The encoded protein is CASKHPASVDTQYF.

This clone is medium-sized. CDR3 amino acids: CASSQEGTGAYEQYF. CDR3 nucleotide sequence: TGTGCCAGCAGCCAAGAAGGGACAGGGGCCTACGAGCAGTACTTC. This chain connects TRBV14 to TRBJ2-7, with 10 bases aligning to TRBD1. CDR3 length: 15 amino acids. Germline trimming cut 0 bases from V and 2 bases from J; bases unmatched to any gene: 1. Germline V lookup: CDR1 SGHDN, CDR2 FVKESK.

The gene calls are TRBV6-5 and TRBJ2-2; TRBD1 might be the D (6 bases). Germline CDR1 and CDR2: MNHEY and SVGAGI. V was trimmed by 4 bases and J by 5 bases, leaving 11 bases between them. The CDR3 length is 14 residues. The CDR3 nucleotides are TGTGCCAGCAGTTCCCAGGGGTGGACCGGGGAGCTGTTTTTT. Translated, it gives CASSSQGWTGELFF.

The chain has TRBV19 and TRBJ2-1; 9 positions agree with TRBD2. The CDR3 is 14 residues long. Unmatched junction bases numbered 0, after V lost 5 bases and J lost 1 base. Germline CDR1 and CDR2: LNHDA and SQIVND (reference sequence). The CDR3 region has the DNA TGTGCCAGTAGTCTAGCGGGATCCTACAATGAGCAGTTCTTC. Protein product: CASSLAGSYNEQFF.

The rearrangement links TRBV21-1 to TRBJ2-2; the tabulated D call, TRBD2, remains unverified against the DNA. TRBV21-1 is annotated as a pseudogene. The CDR3 consists of 15 residues. DNA for the CDR3: TGTGCCAGCAGCAAATTGGCGGGAGAATCCGGGGAGCTGTTTTTT. The encoded protein is CASSKLAGESGELFF.

V usage is TRBV19 and J usage is TRBJ2-1; D call uncertain. The CDR3 contains 14 residues. V was clipped by 4 bases and J by 1 base, with 8 bases between them. The germline V gene has CDR1 LNHDA and CDR2 SQIVND (reference sequence). In DNA form, the CDR3 reads TGTGCCAGTAGTAAACAGAAGTCCTACAATGAGCAGTTCTTC. Amino acids: CASSKQKSYNEQFF.

With respect to this clone: Within the sample, other DNA sequences also encode this same CDR3. The chain combines TRBV5-6 with TRBJ2-7, with 7 bases aligning to TRBD1. The CDR3 has 13 residues. The V and J ends lost 4 bases and 4 bases, in that order; junction bases with no gene match: 5. Germline CDR1 SGHDT, CDR2 YYEEEE. The CDR3 loop is CASSPGTAYEQYF. For the CDR3, the DNA is TGTGCCAGCAGCCCTGGGACAGCATACGAGCAGTACTTC.

The chain recombines TRBV11-2 with TRBJ2-2, with 10 bases aligning to TRBD1. J gave up 11 bases and V 5 bases, and 5 bases lay outside the gene matches. CDR3 length: 13 residues. Per the germline V gene, CDR1 is SGHAT and CDR2 is FQNNGV. This chain's CDR3 is CASSKGQGGELFF. The CDR3 nucleotides read TGTGCCAGCAGCAAAGGACAGGGGGGAGAGCTGTTTTTT. The entire variable domain, with the rest obtained from reference TRBV11-2 and TRBJ2-2, is as follows: EAGVAQSPRYKIIEKRQSVAFWCNPISGHATLYWYQQILGQGPKLLIQFQNNGVVDDSQLPKDRFSAERLKGVDSTLKIQPAKLEDSAVYLCASSKGQGGELFFGEGSRLTVL.

The chain joins TRBV9 to TRBJ1-2; TRBD1 matches 7 bases. Germline V gene lookup returns CDR1 SGDLS and CDR2 YYNGEE. This CDR3 spans 13 amino acids. Unmatched junction bases numbered 16, after V lost 7 bases and J lost 13 bases. CDR3 in DNA: TGTGCCAGCCCCCTCCGGTTGACAGGGAAATCCACCTTC. Translation gives CASPLRLTGKSTF. Full variable domain (outside the CDR3, taken from reference TRBV9 and TRBJ1-2): DSGVTQTPKHLITATGQRVTLRCSPRSGDLSVYWYQQSLDQGLQFLIQYYNGEERAKGNILERFSAQQFPDLHSELNLSSLELGDSALYFCASPLRLTGKSTFGSGTRLTVV.

The chain has TRBV6-1 and TRBJ2-3; D uncertain. The CDR3 covers 14 residues. Between the trimmed V and J ends, which lost 3 bases and 1 base, there was a span of 8 bases. The germline CDR1 and CDR2 sequences are MNHNS and SASEGT. The CDR3 bases are TGTGCCAGCAGTGAGCTTGAGGGCACAGATACGCAGTATTTT. Translation: CASSELEGTDTQYF.

The chain employs TRBV7-8 and TRBJ2-3, with D possibly matching TRBD2 (5 bases). Germline CDR1 is SGHVS and CDR2 is FQNEAQ. CDR3 length: 15 residues. The V end was cut by 1 base, the J end by 0 bases, with 8 bases between. The CDR3 loop is CASSLVGGSTDTQYF. CDR3 in DNA: TGTGCCAGCAGCTTAGTGGGCGGGAGCACAGATACGCAGTATTTT. Based on the CDR3 plus reference TRBV7-8 and TRBJ2-3, the full variable domain is GAGVSQSPRYKVAKRGQDVALRCDPISGHVSLFWYQQALGQGPEFLTYFQNEAQLDKSGLPSDRFFAERPEGSVSTLKIQRTQQEDSAVYLCASSLVGGSTDTQYFGPGTRLTVL.

The genes are TRBV6-2 or TRBV6-3 and TRBJ1-5; TRBD1 agrees at 9 bases. The CDR3 sequence is 15 residues long. The junction had 6 bases not matched to a gene; V was cut back by 2 bases and J by 7 bases. The germline V gene has CDR1 MNHEY and CDR2 SVGEGT. The CDR3 region is CASSYAGQGRQPQHF. The CDR3, as DNA: TGTGCCAGCAGTTACGCCGGACAGGGGCGACAGCCCCAGCATTTT.

This rearrangement joins TRBV7-2 to TRBJ1-1; perhaps TRBD1 as D (5 bases). V shed 3 bases and J shed 3 bases, with 11 bases lying between them. The CDR3 is 14 amino acids. CDR1 and CDR2 (germline): SGHTA, FQGNSA. The CDR3 DNA reads TGTGCCAGCAGCTTCGACAGACAGTACACTGAAGCTTTCTTT. Its translation is CASSFDRQYTEAFF.

The chain has TRBV18 and TRBJ1-2; TRBD1 is a possible D gene (6 bases). Trimming cost V 6 bases and J 6 bases, with 14 bases left between them. Germline V lookup: CDR1 KGHSH, CDR2 LQKENI. The CDR3 is 13 amino acids. The CDR3 nucleotides read TGTGCCAGCTCCTCAGGACAGCGCGATGGCTACACCTTC. Protein sequence: CASSSGQRDGYTF.